A selection of T cell receptor beta chains follows, all from one sample in a study of T cell responses to AZD1222 COVID-19 vaccine. Libraries were prepared by immunoSEQ multiplex PCR; TCRdb keeps only in-frame clonotypes and omits some of them. The listing records about 140,000 clones. Sequencing was performed on peripheral blood. These receptors were taken from an adult in good health. Each CDR3 is given with its conserved first and last residue. Fields, in order: J gene, V gene, D gene, CDR3 DNA, CDR3 protein. D genes are given only for firm matches.

TRBJ2-1,TRBV28,TRBD2,TGTGCCAGCACCCTCTGGGGCGGGGGAAGCTCCTACAATGAGCAGTTCTTC,CASTLWGGGSSYNEQFF
TRBJ2-7,TRBV11-3,.,TGTGCCAGCAGCTCTAGAGACCGCTGGGACCAAGGGCAGTACTTC,CASSSRDRWDQGQYF
TRBJ1-1,TRBV29-1,.,TGCAGCGCAAAGAACACTGAAGCTTTCTTT,CSAKNTEAFF
TRBJ2-1,TRBV9,TRBD1,TGTGCCAGCAGCACCGGGACAGGTTCGTACAATGAGCAGTTCTTC,CASSTGTGSYNEQFF
TRBJ1-2,TRBV12-3/TRBV12-4,.,TGTGCCAGCAGTTTCGGCAGCTATGGCTACACCTTC,CASSFGSYGYTF
TRBJ1-2,TRBV2,TRBD1,TGTGCCAGCAGCAGCACCCCGACAGGGGAAAACTATGGCTACACCTTC,CASSSTPTGENYGYTF
TRBJ2-7,TRBV14,TRBD1,TGTGCCAGCAAGCTCTCCTATCGGACAGGCGTTACCTACGAGCAGTACTTC,CASKLSYRTGVTYEQYF
TRBJ1-1,TRBV6-5,.,TGTGCCAGCAGTTACGCGGTTAACACTGAAGCTTTCTTT,CASSYAVNTEAFF
TRBJ2-1,TRBV5-1,.,TGCGCCAGCAGGGATGACAGGACTTCGGGGGATGAGCAGTTCTTC,CASRDDRTSGDEQFF
TRBJ1-3,TRBV15,.,TGTGCCACCAGCAGAGATAGGGGAACCTCTGGAAACACCATATATTTT,CATSRDRGTSGNTIYF
TRBJ1-3,TRBV9,.,TGTGCCAGCAGCCCCGGCGACATGTCTGGAAACACCATATATTTT,CASSPGDMSGNTIYF
TRBJ2-1,TRBV11-2,.,TGTGCCAGCAGCACGGGACTCGGAGTCTCCTACAATGAGCAGTTCTTC,CASSTGLGVSYNEQFF
TRBJ1-5,TRBV7-8,.,TGTGCCAGCAGCTCCTATAGCAATCAGCCCCAGCATTTT,CASSSYSNQPQHF
TRBJ1-4,TRBV7-9,.,TGTGCCAGCAGCCCCGGGACGGCCCAGGGTGAAAAACTGTTTTTT,CASSPGTAQGEKLFF
TRBJ1-2,TRBV15,TRBD1,TGTGCCACCAGCAGAATAGGGACAGGGGGGCCCCGGGTTGGCTACACCTTC,CATSRIGTGGPRVGYTF
TRBJ1-2,TRBV30,.,TGTGCCTGGAGTGCCACCGGGGGTGGCTATGGCTACACCTTC,CAWSATGGGYGYTF
TRBJ1-5,TRBV18,.,TGTGCCAGCTCCGAATTGGAGCTTAGCAATCAGCCCCAGCATTTT,CASSELELSNQPQHF
TRBJ2-7,TRBV11-2,TRBD1,TGTGCCAGCAGCGGTGACAGGGGTAGGTACGAGCAGTACTTC,CASSGDRGRYEQYF
TRBJ2-7,TRBV11-3,TRBD1,TGTGCCAGCAGCCGCCGATCTCCGGGACAGGTTAACTACGAGCAGTACTTC,CASSRRSPGQVNYEQYF
TRBJ2-1,TRBV4-1,.,TGCGCCAGCAGCCCCGGACACCCTTCCTACAATGAGCAGTTCTTC,CASSPGHPSYNEQFF
TRBJ1-2,TRBV5-4,.,TGTGCCAGCAGCTTGGATGCCTCCCGGGTGGGCTACACCTTC,CASSLDASRVGYTF
TRBJ2-7,TRBV3-1/TRBV3-2,TRBD1,TGTGCCAGCAGCCCCTACTTCGGACAGGGGCGTTACGAGCAGTACTTC,CASSPYFGQGRYEQYF
TRBJ2-2,TRBV6-5,.,TGTGCCAGCATTTTCGTCGAAGGGGGTGGCGGGGAGCTGTTTTTT,CASIFVEGGGGELFF
TRBJ1-1,TRBV29-1,.,TGCAGCGTTGAAAGGGGAACGGGTAACCGGGACACTGAAGCTTTCTTT,CSVERGTGNRDTEAFF
TRBJ1-6,TRBV2,.,TGTGCCAGCGGTGGATCTCCTTGGGCTAATTCACCCCTCCACTTT,CASGGSPWANSPLHF
TRBJ2-7,TRBV6-5,.,TGTGCCAGCAGAGGTTCTGGGGCGGGCTACGAGCAGTACTTC,CASRGSGAGYEQYF
TRBJ2-1,TRBV4-2,TRBD1,TGTGCCAGCAGCCAAGATTGGGGACAGGGCTACAATGAGCAGTTCTTC,CASSQDWGQGYNEQFF
TRBJ1-1,TRBV18,.,TGTGCCAGCTCACCACTTTCCCGGGGGGCGCCTGAAGCTTTCTTT,CASSPLSRGAPEAFF
TRBJ1-2,TRBV5-1,.,TGCGCCAGCAGCTTGGGGGGGGCGGATGGCTACACCTTC,CASSLGGADGYTF
TRBJ1-1,TRBV4-1,.,TGCGCCAGCAGCCAAGTGGCAGGCACTGAAGCTTTCTTT,CASSQVAGTEAFF
TRBJ1-6,TRBV7-2,.,TGTGCCAGCAGCTTAGTGGGGTCCGGGCTTAATTCACCCCTCCACTTT,CASSLVGSGLNSPLHF
TRBJ2-3,TRBV29-1,.,TGCAGCGTTCCTAAGGGGCGTAGCACAGATACGCAGTATTTT,CSVPKGRSTDTQYF
TRBJ2-1,TRBV28,.,TGTGCCAGCCCCCCACGGAGGTTCGGGGGCGAGTTGGACAATGAGCAGTTCTTC,CASPPRRFGGELDNEQFF
TRBJ2-3,TRBV29-1,.,TGCAGCGTTGTAAGCCCGGCCAGAGATACGCAGTATTTT,CSVVSPARDTQYF
TRBJ2-1,TRBV12-3/TRBV12-4,.,TGTGCCAGCAGAGCGTCAGATGGGAATGAGCAGTTCTTC,CASRASDGNEQFF
TRBJ2-3,TRBV9,.,TGTGCCAGCAGCGTCCTCGGCCGAACAGATACGCAGTATTTT,CASSVLGRTDTQYF
TRBJ2-1,TRBV12-3/TRBV12-4,.,TGTGCCAGCCAGAGGTCCTACAATGAGCAGTTCTTC,CASQRSYNEQFF
TRBJ1-2,TRBV28,.,TGTGCCAGCAGCGAACCAGGAGAACTTAACTATGGCTACACCTTC,CASSEPGELNYGYTF
TRBJ1-4,TRBV30,.,TGTGCCTGGAGTGTAACCCGGGAAAAACTGTTTTTT,CAWSVTREKLFF
TRBJ1-5,TRBV7-9,TRBD1,TGTGCCAGCAGCTTAGGGACAGGGATTCAGCCCCAGCATTTT,CASSLGTGIQPQHF
TRBJ2-2,TRBV6-5,.,TGTGCCACCCGGACTTACAACACCGGGGAGCTGTTTTTT,CATRTYNTGELFF
TRBJ2-3,TRBV7-2,TRBD1,TGTGCCAGCAGGGGCCCGGGACAGCGACTGGGTAATACGCAGTATTTT,CASRGPGQRLGNTQYF
TRBJ1-3,TRBV28,.,TGTGCCAGCAGTTTTGCGGGTGTGGGGTTAGGTGGAAACACCATATATTTT,CASSFAGVGLGGNTIYF
TRBJ1-2,TRBV9,TRBD1,TGTGCCAGCAGCGTAGCCGGGACAGGTCCTAACTATGGCTACACCTTC,CASSVAGTGPNYGYTF
TRBJ2-1,TRBV5-6,TRBD1,TGTGCCAGCAGCTGGGACAGGGGGCGCGGTGAGCAGTTCTTC,CASSWDRGRGEQFF
TRBJ2-1,TRBV19,TRBD1,TGTGCCAGTAGCAGGGGACAGGGGGCCTCCTACAATGAGCAGTTCTTC,CASSRGQGASYNEQFF
TRBJ1-1,TRBV2,.,TGTGCCAGCACAAGGTTGGGGAACACTGAAGCTTTCTTT,CASTRLGNTEAFF
TRBJ2-6,TRBV11-2,.,TGTGCCAGCAGCTTACTCCCGGCGGTGGGATTCTTTGGGGCCAACGTCCTGACTTTC,CASSLLPAVGFFGANVLTF
TRBJ2-3,TRBV23-1,.,TGCGCCAGCAGTCAGGGGGAGGCACTATACACAGATACGCAGTATTTT,CASSQGEALYTDTQYF
TRBJ2-5,TRBV6-1,TRBD1,TGTGCCAGCAGTGAAGGGACAGGGGGTAGGGAGACCCAGTACTTC,CASSEGTGGRETQYF
TRBJ1-1,TRBV12-5,TRBD1,TGTGCTAGTGGTTTGGCACGAACAGGGGTGAACACTGAAGCTTTCTTT,CASGLARTGVNTEAFF
TRBJ2-1,TRBV7-2,.,TGTGCCAGCAGCTTAATTAAGGTTCATGAGCAGTTCTTC,CASSLIKVHEQFF
TRBJ1-1,TRBV6-5,.,TGTGCCAGCAGTTACTCAAGGGTAGGGGGCACTGAAGCTTTCTTT,CASSYSRVGGTEAFF
TRBJ2-2,TRBV18,TRBD1,TGTGCCAGCTCACCAGACAGGGGGCTGACCGGGGAGCTGTTTTTT,CASSPDRGLTGELFF
TRBJ1-1,TRBV5-5,TRBD1,TGTGCCAGCCGGGACAGGGGGCTTAGCACTGAAGCTTTCTTT,CASRDRGLSTEAFF